This entry concerns a single T cell receptor beta chain. Its antigen is as yet unknown. Investigators sought sequencing depths of between 1 in 200,000 and 1 in 1 million T cells. Method: immunoSEQ multiplex PCR; TCRdb's copy keeps in-frame clones and lacks some. The sample lists roughly 180,000 clones, around 80% occurring once. This sample stems from a study of cytotoxic CD8 clonotypes in ibrutinib-treated CLL. Study overall: Mean per-sample yields comprised around 250,000 productive templates and roughly 86,000 productive rearrangements. Study-wide results and limits: Public clonotypes, found uncommonly, either contracted or stayed stable on treatment. Clonality increased with ibrutinib response but returned toward baseline at progression.

CDR1 is SGHTA and CDR2 is FQGNSA in the germline V gene. V was pared by 1 base and J by 15 bases, with 13 bases between. The CDR3 is 12 amino acids. The sample in question was PBMCs, obtained after 24 months of ibrutinib treatment. This clonotype originated in a human donor with chronic lymphocytic leukemia. The chain combines TRBV7-2 with TRBJ2-1; D unresolved. CDR3 DNA: TGTGCCAGCAGCTTAGAGAGTAGAGCGCCGTTCTTC. Translating gives CASSLESRAPFF.